This T cell receptor beta chain appears in the sequencing data of a study of blood T cell repertoires in COVID-19. The wider study: Sites across the United States, Italy and Spain contributed samples from acute and convalescent COVID-19. The cDNA or gDNA used as material had been derived from T cells, B-cell-depleted T cells, or PBMCs.

Study processing details: Reference gene primer amplification gave nucleated cell count estimates. Profiling relied on immunoSEQ multiplex PCR, and the TCRdb table lists in-frame clones only, not all of them. Clone size and the V and J calls come from that table; the DNA yielded D and trimming. The repertoire holds 270,000 or so clones, 90% seen once, with around 1.9% in the top ten. Deletions cut 5 bases from V and 1 base from J, with 14 bases between. The CDR3 totals 15 residues. CDR1 and CDR2 (germline): SGHVS, FQNEAQ. This sequence joins TRBV7-8 and TRBJ1-1; D is uncertain. The sample was peripheral blood. This receptor was obtained from a woman aged 60 to 75 with COVID-19, enrolled during active disease. DNA for the CDR3: TGTGCCAGCAGCGCGTCCTCCACAGAGAACACTGAAGCTTTCTTT. Translated, it gives CASSASSTENTEAFF. The complete variable domain, with remaining parts taken from reference TRBV7-8 and TRBJ1-1, reads GAGVSQSPRYKVAKRGQDVALRCDPISGHVSLFWYQQALGQGPEFLTYFQNEAQLDKSGLPSDRFFAERPEGSVSTLKIQRTQQEDSAVYLCASSASSTENTEAFFGQGTRLTVV.